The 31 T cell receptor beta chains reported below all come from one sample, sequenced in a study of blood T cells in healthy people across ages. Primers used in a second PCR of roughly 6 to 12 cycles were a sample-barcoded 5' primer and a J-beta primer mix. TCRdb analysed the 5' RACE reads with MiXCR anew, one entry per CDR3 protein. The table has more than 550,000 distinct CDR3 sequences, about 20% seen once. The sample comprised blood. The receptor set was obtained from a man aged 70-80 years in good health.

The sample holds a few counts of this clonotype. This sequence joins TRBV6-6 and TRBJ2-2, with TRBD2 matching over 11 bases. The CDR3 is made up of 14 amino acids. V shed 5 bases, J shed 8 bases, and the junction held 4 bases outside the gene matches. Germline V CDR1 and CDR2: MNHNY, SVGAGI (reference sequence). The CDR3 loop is CASSPLAGVGELFF. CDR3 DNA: TGTGCCAGCAGTCCACTAGCGGGAGTGGGGGAGCTGTTTTTT.

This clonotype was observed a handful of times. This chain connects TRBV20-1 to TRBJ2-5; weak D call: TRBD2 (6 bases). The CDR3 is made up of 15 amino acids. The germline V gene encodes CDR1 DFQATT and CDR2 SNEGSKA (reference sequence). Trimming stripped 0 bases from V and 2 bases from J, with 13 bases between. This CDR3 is CSARDFGAGQETQYF. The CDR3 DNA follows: TGCAGTGCTAGAGATTTCGGGGCGGGACAAGAGACCCAGTACTTC.

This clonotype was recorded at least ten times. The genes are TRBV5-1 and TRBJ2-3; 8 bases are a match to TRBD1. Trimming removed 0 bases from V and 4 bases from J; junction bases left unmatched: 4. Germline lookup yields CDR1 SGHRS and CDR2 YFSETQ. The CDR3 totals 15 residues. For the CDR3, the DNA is TGCGCCAGCAGCTTGGGACAGGGGAGTCCAGATACGCAGTATTTT. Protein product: CASSLGQGSPDTQYF.

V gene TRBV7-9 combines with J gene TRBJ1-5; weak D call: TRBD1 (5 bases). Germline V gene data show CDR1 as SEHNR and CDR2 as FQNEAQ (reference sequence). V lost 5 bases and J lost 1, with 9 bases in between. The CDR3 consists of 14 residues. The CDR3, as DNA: TGTGCCAGCAGCCGACAGCGAAGCAATCAGCCCCAGCATTTT. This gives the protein CASSRQRSNQPQHF.

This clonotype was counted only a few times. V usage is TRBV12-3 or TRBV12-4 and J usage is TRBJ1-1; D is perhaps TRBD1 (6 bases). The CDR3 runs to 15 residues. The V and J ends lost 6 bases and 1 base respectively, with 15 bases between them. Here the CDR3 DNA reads TGTGCCAGCAGCCCCAATCCGACAGGGAACACTGAAGCTTTCTTT. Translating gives CASSPNPTGNTEAFF.

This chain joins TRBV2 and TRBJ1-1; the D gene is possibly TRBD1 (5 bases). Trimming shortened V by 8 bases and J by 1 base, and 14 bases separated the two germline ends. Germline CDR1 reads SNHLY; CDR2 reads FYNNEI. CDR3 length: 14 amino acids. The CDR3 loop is CASVIGDANTEAFF. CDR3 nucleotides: TGTGCCAGCGTCATCGGGGACGCGAACACTGAAGCTTTCTTT.

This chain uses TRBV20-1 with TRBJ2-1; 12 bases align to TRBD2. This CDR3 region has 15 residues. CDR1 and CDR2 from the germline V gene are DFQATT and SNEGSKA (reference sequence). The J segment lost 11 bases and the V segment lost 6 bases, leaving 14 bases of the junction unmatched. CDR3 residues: CSATPLAGGPSQQFF. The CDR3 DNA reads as TGCAGTGCAACTCCGCTAGCGGGGGGGCCGTCACAGCAGTTCTTC.

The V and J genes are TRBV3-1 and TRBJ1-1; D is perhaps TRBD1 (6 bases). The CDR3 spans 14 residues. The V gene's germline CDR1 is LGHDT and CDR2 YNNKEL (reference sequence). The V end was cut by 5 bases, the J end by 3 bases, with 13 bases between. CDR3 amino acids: CASSAYREDTEAFF. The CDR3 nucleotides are TGTGCCAGCAGCGCCTACAGGGAGGACACTGAAGCTTTCTTT.

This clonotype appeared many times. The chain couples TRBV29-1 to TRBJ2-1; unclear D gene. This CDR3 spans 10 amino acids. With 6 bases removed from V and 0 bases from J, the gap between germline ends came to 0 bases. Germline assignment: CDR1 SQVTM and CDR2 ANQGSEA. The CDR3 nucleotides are TGCAGCGTCTCCTACAATGAGCAGTTCTTC. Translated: CSVSYNEQFF.

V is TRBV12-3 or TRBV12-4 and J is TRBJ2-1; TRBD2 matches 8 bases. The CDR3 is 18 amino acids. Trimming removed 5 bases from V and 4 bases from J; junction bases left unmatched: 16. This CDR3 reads CASSKFPGLGGGYNEQFF. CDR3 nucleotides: TGTGCCAGCAGTAAATTTCCGGGACTAGGGGGGGGTTACAATGAGCAGTTCTTC.

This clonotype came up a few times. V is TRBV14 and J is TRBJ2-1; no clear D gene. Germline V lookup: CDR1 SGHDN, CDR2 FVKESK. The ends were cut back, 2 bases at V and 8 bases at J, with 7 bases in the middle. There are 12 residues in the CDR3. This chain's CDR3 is CASSQIFHEQFF. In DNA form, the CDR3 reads TGTGCCAGCAGCCAAATTTTCCATGAGCAGTTCTTC.

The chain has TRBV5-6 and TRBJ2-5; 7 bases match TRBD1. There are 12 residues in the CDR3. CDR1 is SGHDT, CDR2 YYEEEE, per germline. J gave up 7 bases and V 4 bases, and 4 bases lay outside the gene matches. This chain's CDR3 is CASSPGQATQYF. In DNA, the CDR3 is TGTGCCAGCAGCCCTGGACAGGCGACCCAGTACTTC.

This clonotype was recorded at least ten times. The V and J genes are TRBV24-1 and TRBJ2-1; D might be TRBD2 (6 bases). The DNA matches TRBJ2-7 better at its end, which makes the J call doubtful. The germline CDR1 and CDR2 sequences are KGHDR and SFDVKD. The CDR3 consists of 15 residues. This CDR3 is CATSETGTDANEQYF. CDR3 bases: TGTGCCACCAGTGAAACCGGGACTGACGCGAACGAGCAGTACTTC.

This chain's CDR3 is CASSSRGRGRTEAFF. Here the CDR3 DNA reads TGTGCCAGCAGTTCCAGGGGCAGGGGGAGGACTGAAGCTTTCTTT. V usage is TRBV12-3 or TRBV12-4 and J usage is TRBJ1-1; 7 bases line up with TRBD1. The CDR3 is 15 residues long. Trimming at V came to 4 bases and at J to 5 bases, leaving 10 bases not matched to a gene.

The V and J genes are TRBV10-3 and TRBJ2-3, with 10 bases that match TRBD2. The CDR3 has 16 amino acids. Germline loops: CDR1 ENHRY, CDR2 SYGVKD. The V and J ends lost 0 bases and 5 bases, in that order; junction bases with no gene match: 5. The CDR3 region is CAISESPSGGGDTQYF. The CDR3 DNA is TGTGCCATCAGTGAGTCACCTAGCGGGGGTGGAGATACGCAGTATTTT.

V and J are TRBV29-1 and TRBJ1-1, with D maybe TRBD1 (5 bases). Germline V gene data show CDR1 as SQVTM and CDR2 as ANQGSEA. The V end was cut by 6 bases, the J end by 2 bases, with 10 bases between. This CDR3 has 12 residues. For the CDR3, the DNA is TGCAGCGTAGACAGTCTCAACACTGAAGCTTTCTTT. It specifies CSVDSLNTEAFF.

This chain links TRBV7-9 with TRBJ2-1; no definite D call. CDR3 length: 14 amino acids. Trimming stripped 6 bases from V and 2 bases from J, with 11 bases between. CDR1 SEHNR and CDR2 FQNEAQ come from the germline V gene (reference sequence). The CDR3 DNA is TGTGCCAGCAGTCGGACCCAGCCCTACAATGAGCAGTTCTTC. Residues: CASSRTQPYNEQFF.

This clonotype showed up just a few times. CDR3 loop: CASSERRGWTNEKLFF. The DNA of the CDR3 is TGTGCCAGCAGCGAACGCAGGGGTTGGACTAATGAAAAACTGTTTTTT. The J gene is TRBJ1-4, the V gene TRBV7-9, with a possible D match to TRBD1 (6 bases). V was pared by 5 bases and J by 2 bases, with 15 bases between. The CDR3 spans 16 residues. Looked up from germline, CDR1 is SEHNR and CDR2 is FQNEAQ (reference sequence).

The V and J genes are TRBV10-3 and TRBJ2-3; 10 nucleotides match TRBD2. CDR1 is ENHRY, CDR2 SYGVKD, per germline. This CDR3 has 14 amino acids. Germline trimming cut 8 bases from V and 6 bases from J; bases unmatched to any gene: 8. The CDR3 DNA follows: TGTGCCATCTCCCAGCGGGAGGGCCGGGATACGCAGTATTTT. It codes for CAISQREGRDTQYF.

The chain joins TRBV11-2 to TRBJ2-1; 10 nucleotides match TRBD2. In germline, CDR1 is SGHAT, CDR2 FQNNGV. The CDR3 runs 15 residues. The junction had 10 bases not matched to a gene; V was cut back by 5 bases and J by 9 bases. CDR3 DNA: TGTGCCAGCAGCCAACTCAGCGGGAGGGTTGGTGAGCAGTTCTTC. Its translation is CASSQLSGRVGEQFF. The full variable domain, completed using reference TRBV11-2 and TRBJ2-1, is EAGVAQSPRYKIIEKRQSVAFWCNPISGHATLYWYQQILGQGPKLLIQFQNNGVVDDSQLPKDRFSAERLKGVDSTLKIQPAKLEDSAVYLCASSQLSGRVGEQFFGPGTRLTVL.

Here the CDR3 DNA reads TGTGCCAGCAGCCTAGATCACACCGGGGAGCTGTTTTTT. This encodes CASSLDHTGELFF. V is TRBV12-3 or TRBV12-4 and J is TRBJ2-2, with no clear D. The CDR3 spans 13 residues. V was trimmed by 6 bases and J by 3 bases, leaving 8 bases between them.

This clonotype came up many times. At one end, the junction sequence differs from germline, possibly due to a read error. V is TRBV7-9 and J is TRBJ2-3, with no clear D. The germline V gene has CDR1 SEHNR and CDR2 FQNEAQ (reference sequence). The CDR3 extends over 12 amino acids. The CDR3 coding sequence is TGTGCCAGTAGCTTAAGCCCAGATACGCAGTATTTT. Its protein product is CASSLSPDTQYF.

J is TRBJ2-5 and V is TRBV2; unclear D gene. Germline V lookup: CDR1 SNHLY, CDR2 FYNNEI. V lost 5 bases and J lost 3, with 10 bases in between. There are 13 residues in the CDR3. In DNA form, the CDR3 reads TGTGCCAGCAGTTGGTTATGGAAAGAGACCCAGTACTTC. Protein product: CASSWLWKETQYF.

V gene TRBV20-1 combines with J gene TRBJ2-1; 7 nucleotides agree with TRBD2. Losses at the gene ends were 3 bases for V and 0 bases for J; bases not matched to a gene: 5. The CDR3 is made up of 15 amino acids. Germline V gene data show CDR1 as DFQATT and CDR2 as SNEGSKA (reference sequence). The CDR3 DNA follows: TGCAGTGCTAGTAATCGCGGGAGCTCCTACAATGAGCAGTTCTTC. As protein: CSASNRGSSYNEQFF.

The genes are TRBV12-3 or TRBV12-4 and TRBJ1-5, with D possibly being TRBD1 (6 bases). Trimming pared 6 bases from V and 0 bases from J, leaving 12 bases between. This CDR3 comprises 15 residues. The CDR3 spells CASRGQQVSNQPQHF. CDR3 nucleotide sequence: TGTGCCAGCAGAGGACAGCAGGTTAGCAATCAGCCCCAGCATTTT.

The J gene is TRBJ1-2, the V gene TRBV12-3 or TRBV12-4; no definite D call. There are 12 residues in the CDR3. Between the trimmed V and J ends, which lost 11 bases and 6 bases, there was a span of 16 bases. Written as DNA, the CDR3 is TGTGCCGGCACGGCTTCGGCGGATGGCTACACCTTC. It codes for CAGTASADGYTF.

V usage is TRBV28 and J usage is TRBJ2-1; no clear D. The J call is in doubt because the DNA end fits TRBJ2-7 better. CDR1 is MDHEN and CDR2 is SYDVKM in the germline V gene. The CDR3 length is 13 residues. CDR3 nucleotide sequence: TGTGCCAGCAGTTCCCTAACGGTCTGGGAGCAGTACTTC. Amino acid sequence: CASSSLTVWEQYF.

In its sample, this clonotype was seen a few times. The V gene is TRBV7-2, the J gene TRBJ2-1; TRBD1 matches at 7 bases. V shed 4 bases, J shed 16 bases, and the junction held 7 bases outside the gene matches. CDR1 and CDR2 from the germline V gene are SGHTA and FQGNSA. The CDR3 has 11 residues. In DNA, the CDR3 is TGTGCCAGCAGCTCGGGACAGCGAAAATTCTTC. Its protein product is CASSSGQRKFF.

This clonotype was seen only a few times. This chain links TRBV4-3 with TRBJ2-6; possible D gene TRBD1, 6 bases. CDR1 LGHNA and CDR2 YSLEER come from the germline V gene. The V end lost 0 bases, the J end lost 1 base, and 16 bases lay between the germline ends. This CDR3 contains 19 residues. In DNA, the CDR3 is TGCGCCAGCAGCCAAGAAATGCCCTTCACAGGGTCTGGGGCCAACGTCCTGACTTTC. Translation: CASSQEMPFTGSGANVLTF.

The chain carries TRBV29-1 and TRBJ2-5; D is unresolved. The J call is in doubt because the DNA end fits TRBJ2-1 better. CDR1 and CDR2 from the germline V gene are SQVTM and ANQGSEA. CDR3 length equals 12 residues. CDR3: CSVELIWDLQFF. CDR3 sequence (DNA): TGCAGCGTTGAACTAATTTGGGATCTGCAGTTCTTC.

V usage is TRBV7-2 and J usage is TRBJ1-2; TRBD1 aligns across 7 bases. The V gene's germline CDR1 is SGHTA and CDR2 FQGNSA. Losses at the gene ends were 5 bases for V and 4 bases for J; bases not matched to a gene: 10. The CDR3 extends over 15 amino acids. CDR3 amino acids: CASSAAQGRAYGYTF. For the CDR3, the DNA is TGTGCCAGCAGCGCCGCACAGGGGCGGGCCTATGGCTACACCTTC.